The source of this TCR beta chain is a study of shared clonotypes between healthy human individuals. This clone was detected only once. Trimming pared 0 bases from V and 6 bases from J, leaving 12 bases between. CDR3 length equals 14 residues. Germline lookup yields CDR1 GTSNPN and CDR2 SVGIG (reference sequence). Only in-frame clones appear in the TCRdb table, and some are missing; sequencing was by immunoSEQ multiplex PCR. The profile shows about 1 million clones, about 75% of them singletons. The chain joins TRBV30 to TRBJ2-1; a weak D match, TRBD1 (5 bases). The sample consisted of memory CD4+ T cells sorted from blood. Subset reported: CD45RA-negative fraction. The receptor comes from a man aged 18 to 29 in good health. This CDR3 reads CAWSVGQGSNEQFF. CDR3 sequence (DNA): TGTGCCTGGAGTGTCGGTCAGGGAAGCAATGAGCAGTTCTTC.